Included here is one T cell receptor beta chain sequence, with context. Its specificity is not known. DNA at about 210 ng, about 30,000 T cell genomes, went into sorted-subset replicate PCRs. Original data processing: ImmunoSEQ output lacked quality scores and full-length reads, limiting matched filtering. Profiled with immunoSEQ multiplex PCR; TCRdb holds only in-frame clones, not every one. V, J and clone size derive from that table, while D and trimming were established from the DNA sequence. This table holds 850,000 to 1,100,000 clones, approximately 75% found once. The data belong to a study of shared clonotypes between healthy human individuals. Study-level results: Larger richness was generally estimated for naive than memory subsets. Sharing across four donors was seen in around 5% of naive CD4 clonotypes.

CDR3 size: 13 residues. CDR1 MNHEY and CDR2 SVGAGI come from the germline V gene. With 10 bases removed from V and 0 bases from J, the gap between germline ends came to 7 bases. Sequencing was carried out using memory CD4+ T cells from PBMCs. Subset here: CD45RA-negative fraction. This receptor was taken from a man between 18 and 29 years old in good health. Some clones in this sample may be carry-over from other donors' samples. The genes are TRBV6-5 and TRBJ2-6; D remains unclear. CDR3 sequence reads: CATLLSGANVLTF. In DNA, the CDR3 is TGTGCCACCCTTCTCTCTGGGGCCAACGTCCTGACTTTC.